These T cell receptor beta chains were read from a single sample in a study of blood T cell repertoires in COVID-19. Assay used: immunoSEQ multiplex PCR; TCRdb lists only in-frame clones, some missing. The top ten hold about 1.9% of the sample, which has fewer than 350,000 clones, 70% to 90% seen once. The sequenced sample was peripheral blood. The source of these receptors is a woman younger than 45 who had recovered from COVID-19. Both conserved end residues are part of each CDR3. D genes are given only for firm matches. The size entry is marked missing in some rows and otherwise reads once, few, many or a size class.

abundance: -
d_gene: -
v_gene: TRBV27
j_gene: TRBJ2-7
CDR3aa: CASSLAGLSYEQYF
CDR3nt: TGTGCCAGCAGCCTGGCGGGCCTTTCCTACGAGCAGTACTTC

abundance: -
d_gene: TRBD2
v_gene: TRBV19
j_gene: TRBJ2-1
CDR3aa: CASSEGLAGAYNEQFF
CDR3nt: TGTGCCAGTAGTGAGGGACTAGCGGGGGCCTACAATGAGCAGTTCTTC

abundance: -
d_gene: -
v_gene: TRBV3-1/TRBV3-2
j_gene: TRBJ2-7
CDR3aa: CASSLVGESSYEQYF
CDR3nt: TGTGCCAGCAGCCTCGTCGGAGAAAGCTCCTACGAGCAGTACTTC

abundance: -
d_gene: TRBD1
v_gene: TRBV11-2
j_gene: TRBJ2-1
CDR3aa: CASSPPQGGSYNEQFF
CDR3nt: TGTGCCAGCAGCCCACCACAGGGGGGCTCCTACAATGAGCAGTTCTTC

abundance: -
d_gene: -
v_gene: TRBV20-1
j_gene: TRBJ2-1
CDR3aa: CSASYVGVGNEQFF
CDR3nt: TGCAGTGCTAGTTACGTGGGAGTAGGCAATGAGCAGTTCTTC

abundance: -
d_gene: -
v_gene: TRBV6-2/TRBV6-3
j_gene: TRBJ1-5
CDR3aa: CASSYSLNQPQHF
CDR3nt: TGTGCCAGCAGTTACTCCCTGAATCAGCCCCAGCATTTT

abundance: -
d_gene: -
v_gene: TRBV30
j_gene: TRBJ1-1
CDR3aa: CAWQQGNTEAFF
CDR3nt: TGTGCCTGGCAACAGGGGAACACTGAAGCTTTCTTT

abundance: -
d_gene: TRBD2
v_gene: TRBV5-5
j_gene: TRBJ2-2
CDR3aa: CASSLARDYRGELFF
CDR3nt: TGTGCCAGCAGCTTGGCCCGGGACTACCGGGGGGAGCTGTTTTTT

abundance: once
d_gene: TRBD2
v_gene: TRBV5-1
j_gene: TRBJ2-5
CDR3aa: CASSPSGSGQETQYF
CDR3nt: TGCGCCAGCAGCCCTAGCGGGAGTGGGCAAGAGACCCAGTACTTC

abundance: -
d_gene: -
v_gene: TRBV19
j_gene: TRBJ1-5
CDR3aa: CASTHSYSNQPQHF
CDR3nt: TGTGCCAGTACTCACAGCTATAGCAATCAGCCCCAGCATTTT

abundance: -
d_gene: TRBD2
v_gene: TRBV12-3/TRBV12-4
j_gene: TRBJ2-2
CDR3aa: CASTGLAGGELFF
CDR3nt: TGTGCCAGCACCGGACTAGCTGGCGGGGAGCTGTTTTTT

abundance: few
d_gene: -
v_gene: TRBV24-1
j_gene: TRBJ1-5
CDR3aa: CATSDNRDTGRPQHF
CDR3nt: TGTGCCACCAGTGACAACCGGGACACGGGGAGGCCCCAGCATTTT

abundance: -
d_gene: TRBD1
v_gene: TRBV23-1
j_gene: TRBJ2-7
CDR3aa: CASGIRQGSYEQYF
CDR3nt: TGCGCCAGCGGGATCCGACAGGGCTCCTACGAGCAGTACTTC

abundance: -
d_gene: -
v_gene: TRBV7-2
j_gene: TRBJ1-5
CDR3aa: CASSLGENQPQHF
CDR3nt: TGTGCCAGCAGCTTAGGGGAGAATCAGCCCCAGCATTTT

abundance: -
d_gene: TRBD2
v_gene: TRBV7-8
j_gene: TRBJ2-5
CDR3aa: CASSLGLAGRIQETQYF
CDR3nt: TGTGCCAGCAGCTTGGGGCTAGCGGGGCGAATACAAGAGACCCAGTACTTC

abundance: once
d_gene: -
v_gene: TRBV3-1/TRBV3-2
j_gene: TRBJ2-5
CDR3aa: CASSQRGETQYF
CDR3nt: TGTGCCAGCAGCCAACGGGGAGAGACCCAGTACTTC

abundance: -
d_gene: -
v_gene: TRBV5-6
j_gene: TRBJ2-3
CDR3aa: CASSLDTYSSTDTQYF
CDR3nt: TGTGCCAGCAGCCTCGACACTTATTCTAGCACAGATACGCAGTATTTT

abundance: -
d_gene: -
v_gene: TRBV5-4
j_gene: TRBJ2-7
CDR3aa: CASSLASQNHYEQYF
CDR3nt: TGTGCCAGCAGCTTGGCCTCACAGAATCACTACGAGCAGTACTTC

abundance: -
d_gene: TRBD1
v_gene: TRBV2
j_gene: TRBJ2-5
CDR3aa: CASSLQGAGETQYF
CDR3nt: TGTGCCAGCAGTTTACAGGGGGCGGGGGAGACCCAGTACTTC

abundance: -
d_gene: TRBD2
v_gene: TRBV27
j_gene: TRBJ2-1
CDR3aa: CASSPSGTPPNEQFF
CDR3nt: TGTGCCAGCAGTCCTAGCGGGACCCCTCCCAATGAGCAGTTCTTC

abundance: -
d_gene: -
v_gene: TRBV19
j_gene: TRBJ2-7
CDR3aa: CASSTRQGYPYEQYF
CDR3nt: TGTGCCAGTAGTACTCGCCAGGGGTATCCCTACGAGCAGTACTTC

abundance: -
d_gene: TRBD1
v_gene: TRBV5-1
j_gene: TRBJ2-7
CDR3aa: CASSLEGQGRYEQYF
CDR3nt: TGCGCCAGCAGCTTAGAGGGACAGGGACGCTACGAGCAGTACTTC

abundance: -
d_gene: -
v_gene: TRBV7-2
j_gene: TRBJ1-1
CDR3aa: CASKFWATEAFF
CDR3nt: TGTGCCAGCAAGTTCTGGGCCACTGAAGCTTTCTTT

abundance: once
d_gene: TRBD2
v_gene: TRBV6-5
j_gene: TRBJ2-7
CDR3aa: CASSYSLAGDYEQYF
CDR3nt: TGTGCCAGCAGTTACTCGCTAGCGGGGGACTACGAGCAGTACTTC

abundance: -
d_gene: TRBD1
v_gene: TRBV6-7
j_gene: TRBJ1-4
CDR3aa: CASSYLGRGTPNEKLFF
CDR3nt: TGTGCCAGCAGTTACCTGGGCAGGGGGACCCCTAATGAAAAACTGTTTTTT

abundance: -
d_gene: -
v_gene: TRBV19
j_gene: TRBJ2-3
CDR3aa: CASSSGQNLNTQYF
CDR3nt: TGTGCCAGTAGTTCCGGACAGAATTTAAATACGCAGTATTTT

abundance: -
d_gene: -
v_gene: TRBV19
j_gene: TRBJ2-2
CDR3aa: CASSMQANTGELFF
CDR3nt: TGTGCCAGTAGTATGCAGGCGAACACCGGGGAGCTGTTTTTT

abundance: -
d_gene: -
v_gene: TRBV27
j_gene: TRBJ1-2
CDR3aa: CATRETGTNYGYTF
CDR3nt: TGTGCCACCAGAGAGACAGGAACGAACTATGGCTACACCTTC

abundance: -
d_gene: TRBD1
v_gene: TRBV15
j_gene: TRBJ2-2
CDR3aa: CATSRDPPGQGATGELFF
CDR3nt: TGTGCCACCAGCAGAGATCCACCGGGACAGGGTGCCACCGGGGAGCTGTTTTTT

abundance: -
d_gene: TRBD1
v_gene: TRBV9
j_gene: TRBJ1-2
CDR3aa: CASSVEGRGYYGYTF
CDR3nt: TGTGCCAGCAGCGTAGAAGGCAGGGGGTACTATGGCTACACCTTC

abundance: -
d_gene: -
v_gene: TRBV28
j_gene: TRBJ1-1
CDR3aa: CASSPGGYTEAFF
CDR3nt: TGTGCCAGCAGTCCCGGGGGGTATACTGAAGCTTTCTTT

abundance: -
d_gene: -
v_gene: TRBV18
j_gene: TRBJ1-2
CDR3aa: CASSPAPRVGYTF
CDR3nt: TGTGCCAGCTCACCAGCTCCCAGGGTCGGCTACACCTTC

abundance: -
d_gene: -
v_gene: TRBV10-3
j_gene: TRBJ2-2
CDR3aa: CAISELQGSGELFF
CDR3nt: TGTGCCATCAGTGAGTTACAGGGTTCCGGGGAGCTGTTTTTT

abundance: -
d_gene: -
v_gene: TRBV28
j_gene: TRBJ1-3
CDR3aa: CASNQQGRTIYF
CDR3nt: TGTGCCAGCAATCAACAGGGTCGCACCATATATTTT

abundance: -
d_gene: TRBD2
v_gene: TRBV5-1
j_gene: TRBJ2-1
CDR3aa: CANSTTSGAYNEQFF
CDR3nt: TGCGCCAACAGCACGACTAGCGGGGCATACAATGAGCAGTTCTTC

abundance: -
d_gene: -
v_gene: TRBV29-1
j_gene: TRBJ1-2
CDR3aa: CSLRDSYGYTF
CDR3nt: TGCAGCTTACGAGACAGCTATGGCTACACCTTC

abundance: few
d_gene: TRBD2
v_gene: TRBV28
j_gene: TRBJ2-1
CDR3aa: CASSPLAGGPKMGEQFF
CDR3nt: TGTGCCAGCAGTCCTCTAGCGGGAGGGCCAAAGATGGGTGAGCAGTTCTTC

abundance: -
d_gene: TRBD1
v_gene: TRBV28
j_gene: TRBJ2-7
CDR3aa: CASSTSGTGSYEQYF
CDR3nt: TGTGCCAGCAGTACATCCGGGACAGGCTCCTACGAGCAGTACTTC

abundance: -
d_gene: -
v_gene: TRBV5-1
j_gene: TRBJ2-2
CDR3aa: CASRDWGLTGELFF
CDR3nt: TGCGCCAGTCGGGACTGGGGGTTGACCGGGGAGCTGTTTTTT

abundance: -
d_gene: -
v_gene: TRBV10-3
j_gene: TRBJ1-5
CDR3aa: CASKEPNQPQHF
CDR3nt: TGTGCCAGCAAGGAGCCTAATCAGCCCCAGCATTTT

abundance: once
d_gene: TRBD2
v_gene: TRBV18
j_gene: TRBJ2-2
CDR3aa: CASSPWTSGLNTGELFF
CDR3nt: TGTGCCAGCTCACCATGGACTAGCGGTTTGAACACCGGGGAGCTGTTTTTT

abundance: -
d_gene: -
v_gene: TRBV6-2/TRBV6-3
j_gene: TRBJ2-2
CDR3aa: CASSYSRTGELFF
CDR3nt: TGTGCCAGCAGTTACTCGAGGACCGGGGAGCTGTTTTTT

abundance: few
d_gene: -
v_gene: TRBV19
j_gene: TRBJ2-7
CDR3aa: CATRSGPNYEQYF
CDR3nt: TGTGCCACCCGAAGCGGGCCGAACTACGAGCAGTACTTC

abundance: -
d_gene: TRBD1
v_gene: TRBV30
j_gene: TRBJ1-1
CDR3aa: CAWSAWTGLNTEAFF
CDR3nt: TGTGCCTGGAGTGCCTGGACAGGGCTGAACACTGAAGCTTTCTTT

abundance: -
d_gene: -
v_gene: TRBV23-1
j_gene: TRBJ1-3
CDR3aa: CASSLSRCQGYTIYF
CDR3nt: TGCGCCAGCAGCCTTAGTCGTTGCCAGGGGTACACCATATATTTT

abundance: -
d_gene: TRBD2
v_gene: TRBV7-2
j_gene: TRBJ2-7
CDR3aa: CASSHPLTSGGSYEQYF
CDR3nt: TGTGCCAGCAGCCATCCCCTCACTAGCGGGGGGTCCTACGAGCAGTACTTC

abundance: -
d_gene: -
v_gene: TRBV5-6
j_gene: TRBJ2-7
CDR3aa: CASSLRAVPYEQYF
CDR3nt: TGTGCCAGCAGCTTGAGAGCGGTCCCCTACGAGCAGTACTTC

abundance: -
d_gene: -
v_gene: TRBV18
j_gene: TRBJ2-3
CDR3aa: CASSPTGTGDTQYF
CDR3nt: TGTGCCAGCTCACCAACAGGGACCGGAGATACGCAGTATTTT

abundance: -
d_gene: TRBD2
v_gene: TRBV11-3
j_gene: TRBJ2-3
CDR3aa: CASSERGYTDTQYF
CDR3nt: TGTGCCAGCAGCGAGCGGGGGTACACAGATACGCAGTATTTT

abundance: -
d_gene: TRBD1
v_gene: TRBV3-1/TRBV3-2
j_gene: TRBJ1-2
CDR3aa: CASSTRTGTTGGIGYTF
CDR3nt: TGTGCCAGCAGCACCCGGACTGGAACGACAGGGGGCATTGGCTACACCTTC